Listed below are T cell receptor beta chains from one sample, sequenced in a study of PD-L1 blockade in urothelial cancer. TCRdb keeps only in-frame clones here, not all; method: immunoSEQ multiplex PCR. The profile covers approximately 65,000 clones, with 70% to 90% appearing a single time and roughly 3.3% taken by the ten largest. The sample in question was PBMCs, obtained around atezolizumab (anti-PD-L1) treatment. These receptors all stem from a man in his sixties with urothelial cancer. CDR3s include the opening cysteine and the closing phenylalanine or tryptophan. The order of the fields is J gene, V gene, clone size, D gene, CDR3 DNA, CDR3 protein. A D gene is named only where the DNA matches it firmly. Only some rows state a clone size, as once, few, many or a class for expanded clones.

>TRBJ1-2|TRBV15|once|.
TGTGCCACCAGCAGAGATGCGGGGAATCTATATGGCTACACCTTC
CATSRDAGNLYGYTF
>TRBJ2-1|TRBV7-8|once|.
TGTGCCAGCAGCCTCAGGGGGGTGTACAATGAGCAGTTCTTC
CASSLRGVYNEQFF
>TRBJ2-3|TRBV28|once|.
TGTGCCAGCAGTTCCTCTCCCTCCACAGATACGCAGTATTTT
CASSSSPSTDTQYF
>TRBJ2-7|TRBV7-9|.|TRBD1
TGTGCCAGCAGCCATTGGGGACAGGGGGCGAACTACGAGCAGTACTTC
CASSHWGQGANYEQYF
>TRBJ2-7|TRBV12-5|.|TRBD2
TGTGCTAGTGGTTTGGGGACTAGACTTCCCTACGAGCAGTACTTC
CASGLGTRLPYEQYF
>TRBJ2-3|TRBV19|.|TRBD1
TGTGCCAGTAGGGACAGGGTTAACACAGATACGCAGTATTTT
CASRDRVNTDTQYF
>TRBJ1-1|TRBV19|.|TRBD1
TGTGCCAGTAGTATAGATCCAGGGGGCTTGGGCACTGAAGCTTTCTTT
CASSIDPGGLGTEAFF
>TRBJ1-5|TRBV6-5|few|.
TGTGCCAGCAGACGACAGTACGATAGCAATCAGCCCCAGCATTTT
CASRRQYDSNQPQHF
>TRBJ1-1|TRBV7-2|.|.
TGTGCCAGCAGCTATGACAGATCGAACACTGAAGCTTTCTTT
CASSYDRSNTEAFF
>TRBJ2-2|TRBV2|.|TRBD2
TGTGCCAGCAGTGAAGTAGGGACTAGCGTCACCGGGGAGCTGTTTTTT
CASSEVGTSVTGELFF
>TRBJ2-5|TRBV2|.|.
TGTGCCAGCAGTATTCAGGTGTCGCGTGGGGAGACCCAGTACTTC
CASSIQVSRGETQYF
>TRBJ2-1|TRBV5-6|few|TRBD1
TGTGCCAGCAGCTCTACAGGGGGGTTATTCAATGAGCAGTTCTTC
CASSSTGGLFNEQFF
>TRBJ2-5|TRBV7-2|.|TRBD2
TGTGCCAGCAGCACCCTAGCGGGACGCGGGACCCAGTACTTC
CASSTLAGRGTQYF
>TRBJ2-2|TRBV19|.|.
TGTGCCAGCTTTACCGGGAGAACCGACACCGGGGAGCTGTTTTTT
CASFTGRTDTGELFF
>TRBJ1-2|TRBV9|.|.
TGTGCCAGCAGCCCCGTCCAAGCCTATGGCTACACCTTC
CASSPVQAYGYTF
>TRBJ2-1|TRBV5-1|once|TRBD2
TGCGCCAGCAGGTCCGGGACTAGCGAGTTCTTC
CASRSGTSEFF
>TRBJ2-1|TRBV5-1|.|TRBD1
TGCGCCAGTTCCGGGACAGGGAATTTCAATGAGCAGTTCTTC
CASSGTGNFNEQFF
>TRBJ2-5|TRBV7-9|.|TRBD1
TGTGCCAGCAGCCTGGGACAGTCCCAAGAGACCCAGTACTTC
CASSLGQSQETQYF
>TRBJ2-2|TRBV10-3|.|TRBD2
TGTGCCATCAAAAACAGGCTAGCGGGATTTTCCGCGAACACCGGGGAGCTGTTTTTT
CAIKNRLAGFSANTGELFF
>TRBJ2-3|TRBV11-3|.|.
TGTGCCAGCAGCTCAGAAGGGGGGGCCACAGATACGCAGTATTTT
CASSSEGGATDTQYF
>TRBJ2-2|TRBV6-5|.|.
TGTGCCAGCAGTTACTCCGGGGTAATCGGGGAGCTGTTTTTT
CASSYSGVIGELFF
>TRBJ2-5|TRBV9|.|TRBD2
TGTGCCAGCAGCCCCGGGACTAGCGGGGGTGGCCAAGAGACCCAGTACTTC
CASSPGTSGGGQETQYF
>TRBJ2-1|TRBV7-3|.|TRBD1
TGTGCCAGCAGCCTAACGGGGACAGTCTACAATGAGCAGTTCTTC
CASSLTGTVYNEQFF
>TRBJ1-3|TRBV11-2|.|.
TGTGCCAGCAGCTTAGCGGGAAACACCATATATTTT
CASSLAGNTIYF
>TRBJ1-5|TRBV2|.|.
TGTGCCAGCTCTGGCAGGGGATTGTCGCCCCAGCATTTT
CASSGRGLSPQHF
>TRBJ2-3|TRBV5-1|.|.
TGCGCCAGCAGCGTGACAGGCACAGATACGCAGTATTTT
CASSVTGTDTQYF
>TRBJ2-4|TRBV5-1|.|TRBD1
TGCGCCAGCAACCCCGGGACAGGGGGCGAATACATTCAGTACTTC
CASNPGTGGEYIQYF
>TRBJ2-2|TRBV5-6|few|TRBD2
TGTGCCAGCAGCTTCAGAACTAGCGGAATGACCGGGGAGCTGTTTTTT
CASSFRTSGMTGELFF
>TRBJ2-2|TRBV19|.|.
TGTGCCAGTAGTATATATGGGAGCGGAGGGAACACCGGGGAGCTGTTTTTT
CASSIYGSGGNTGELFF
>TRBJ2-7|TRBV9|.|TRBD2
TGTGCCAGCAGCGTGGGACTATCCTTATACGAGCAGTACTTC
CASSVGLSLYEQYF
>TRBJ2-4|TRBV6-1|.|.
TGTGCCAGCAGTCAGGGGCCAAAAGACACAAACATTCAGTACTTC
CASSQGPKDTNIQYF
>TRBJ2-1|TRBV9|.|TRBD2
TGTGCCAGCAGCTTGGGACTAGCGGGGGAGCATGAGCAGTTCTTC
CASSLGLAGEHEQFF
>TRBJ2-7|TRBV4-1|once|TRBD1
TGCGCCAGCAGCCTACCGACAGGGGCCTACGAGCAGTACTTC
CASSLPTGAYEQYF
>TRBJ2-5|TRBV9|once|TRBD2
TGTGCCAGCACCCCGGGACTAGCGGGATCAGGGCAAGAGACCCAGTACTTC
CASTPGLAGSGQETQYF
>TRBJ2-1|TRBV7-2|.|TRBD2
TGTGCCAGCAGCTTAAGTCGGCAGCGGGATGAGTTCTTC
CASSLSRQRDEFF
>TRBJ1-6|TRBV10-2|few|TRBD1
TGCGCCAGCAGTTCTACGACAGGGCCCGAGTATAATTCACCCCTCCACTTT
CASSSTTGPEYNSPLHF
>TRBJ2-7|TRBV5-4|.|.
TGTGCCAGCAGCGCCGGACAGACCTACGAGCAGTACTTC
CASSAGQTYEQYF
>TRBJ1-2|TRBV19|.|TRBD1
TGTGCCAGTAGTCCGGGACAGGGAGGCTATGGCTACACCTTC
CASSPGQGGYGYTF
>TRBJ1-4|TRBV7-2|.|TRBD1
TGTGCCAGCAGGACAGGGGGTGGCAATGAAAAACTGTTTTTT
CASRTGGGNEKLFF
>TRBJ1-1|TRBV5-4|once|TRBD1
TGTGCCAGCAGCTTGGCCGGGACAGGGACTGAAGCTTTCTTT
CASSLAGTGTEAFF
>TRBJ1-1|TRBV28|.|.
TGTGCCAGCAGTTTCCTCCGGACATACAACACTGAAGCTTTCTTT
CASSFLRTYNTEAFF
>TRBJ2-5|TRBV10-3|.|.
TGTGCCATCAGCACGACAGACCAAGAGACCCAGTACTTC
CAISTTDQETQYF
>TRBJ2-7|TRBV28|.|.
TGTGCCAGCAGTTTGAACAGGGATCCGGGAGAGCAGTACTTC
CASSLNRDPGEQYF
>TRBJ1-6|TRBV15|.|TRBD1
TGTGCCACCAGCAGAGAGGGACAGTGGAGTTCACCCCTCCACTTT
CATSREGQWSSPLHF
>TRBJ2-7|TRBV5-6|.|TRBD1
TGTGCCAGCAGCCAGGACAGGCGTAAGCAGTACTTC
CASSQDRRKQYF
>TRBJ1-3|TRBV18|.|TRBD1
TGTGCCAGCTCATTAAGGGGGCGGAACTCTGGAAACACCATATATTTT
CASSLRGRNSGNTIYF
>TRBJ2-7|TRBV30|.|TRBD2
TGTGCCTGGGGGGTAGGGCTAGCGGGGGAATACGAGCAGTACTTC
CAWGVGLAGEYEQYF
>TRBJ2-7|TRBV23-1|.|.
TGCGCCAGCAGTCAAGCCCAGGAACCCTACGAGCAGTACTTC
CASSQAQEPYEQYF
>TRBJ2-7|TRBV12-5|.|.
TGTGCTAGTGGTTCGGAGACTAGGGCCGGCTCCTACGAGCAGTACTTC
CASGSETRAGSYEQYF